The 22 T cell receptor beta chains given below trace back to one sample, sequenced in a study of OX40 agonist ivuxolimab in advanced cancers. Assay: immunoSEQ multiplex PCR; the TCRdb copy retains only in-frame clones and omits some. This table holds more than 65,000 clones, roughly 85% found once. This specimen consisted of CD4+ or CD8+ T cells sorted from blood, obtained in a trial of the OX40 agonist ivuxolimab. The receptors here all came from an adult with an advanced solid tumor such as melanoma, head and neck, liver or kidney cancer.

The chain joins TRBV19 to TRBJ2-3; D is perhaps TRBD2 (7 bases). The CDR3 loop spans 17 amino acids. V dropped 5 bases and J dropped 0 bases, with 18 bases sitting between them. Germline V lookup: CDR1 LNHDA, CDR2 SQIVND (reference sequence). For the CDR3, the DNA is TGTGCCAGTAGTCCCCTCGCGGGGGCCCTAAGCACAGATACGCAGTATTTT. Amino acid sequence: CASSPLAGALSTDTQYF.

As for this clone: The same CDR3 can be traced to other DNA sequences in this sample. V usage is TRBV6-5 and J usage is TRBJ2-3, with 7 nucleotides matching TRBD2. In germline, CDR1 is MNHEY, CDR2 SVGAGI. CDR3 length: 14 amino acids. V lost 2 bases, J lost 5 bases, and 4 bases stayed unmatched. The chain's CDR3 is CASSYGVAGDTQYF. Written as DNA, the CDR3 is TGTGCCAGCAGTTACGGGGTAGCGGGAGATACGCAGTATTTT.

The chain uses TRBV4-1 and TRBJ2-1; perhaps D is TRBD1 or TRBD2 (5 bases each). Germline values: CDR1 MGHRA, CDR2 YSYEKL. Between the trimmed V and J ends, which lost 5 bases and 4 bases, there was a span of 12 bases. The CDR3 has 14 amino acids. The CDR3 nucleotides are TGCGCCAGCAGCTCGGGGCCAGGTTACAATGAGCAGTTCTTC. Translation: CASSSGPGYNEQFF.

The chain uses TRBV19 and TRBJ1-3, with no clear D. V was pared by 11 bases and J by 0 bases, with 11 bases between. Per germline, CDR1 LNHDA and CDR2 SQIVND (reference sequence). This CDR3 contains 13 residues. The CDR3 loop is CASLALSGNTIYF. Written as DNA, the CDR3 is TGTGCCTCACTAGCCCTCTCTGGAAACACCATATATTTT.

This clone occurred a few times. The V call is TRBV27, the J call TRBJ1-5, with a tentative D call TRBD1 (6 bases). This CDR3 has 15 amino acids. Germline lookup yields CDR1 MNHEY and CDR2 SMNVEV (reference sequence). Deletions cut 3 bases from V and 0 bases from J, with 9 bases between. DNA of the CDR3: TGTGCCAGCAGTTTTCAGGGGTTTAGCAATCAGCCCCAGCATTTT. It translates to CASSFQGFSNQPQHF.

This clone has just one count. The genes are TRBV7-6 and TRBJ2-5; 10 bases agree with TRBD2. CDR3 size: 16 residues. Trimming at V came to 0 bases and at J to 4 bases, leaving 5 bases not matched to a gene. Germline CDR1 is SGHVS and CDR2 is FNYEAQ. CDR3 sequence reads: CASSLALAGERETQYF. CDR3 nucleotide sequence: TGTGCCAGCAGCTTAGCCCTAGCGGGAGAACGAGAGACCCAGTACTTC.

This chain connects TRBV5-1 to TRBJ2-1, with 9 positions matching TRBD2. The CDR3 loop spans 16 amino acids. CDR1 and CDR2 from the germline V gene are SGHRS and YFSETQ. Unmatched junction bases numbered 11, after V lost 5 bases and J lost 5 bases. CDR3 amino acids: CASSRISGRPHNEQFF. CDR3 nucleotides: TGCGCCAGCAGTAGGATAAGCGGGAGGCCGCACAATGAGCAGTTCTTC.

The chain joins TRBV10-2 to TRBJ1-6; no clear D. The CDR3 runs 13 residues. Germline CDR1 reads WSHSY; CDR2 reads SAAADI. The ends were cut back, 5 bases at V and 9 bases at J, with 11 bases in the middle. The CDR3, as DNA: TGCGCCAGCAGTTTAGAGGGAAGTTCACCCCTCCACTTT. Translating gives CASSLEGSSPLHF.

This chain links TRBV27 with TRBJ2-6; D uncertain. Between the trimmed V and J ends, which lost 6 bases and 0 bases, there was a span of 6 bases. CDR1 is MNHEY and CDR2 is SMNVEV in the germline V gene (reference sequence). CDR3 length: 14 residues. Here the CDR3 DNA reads TGTGCCAGCAGCCCGCACTCTGGGGCCAACGTCCTGACTTTC. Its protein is CASSPHSGANVLTF.

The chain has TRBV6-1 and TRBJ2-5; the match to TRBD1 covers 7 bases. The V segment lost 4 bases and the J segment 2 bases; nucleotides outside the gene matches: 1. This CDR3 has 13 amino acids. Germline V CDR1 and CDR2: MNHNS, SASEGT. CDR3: CASSADRQETQYF. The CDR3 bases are TGTGCCAGCAGTGCGGACAGGCAAGAGACCCAGTACTTC.

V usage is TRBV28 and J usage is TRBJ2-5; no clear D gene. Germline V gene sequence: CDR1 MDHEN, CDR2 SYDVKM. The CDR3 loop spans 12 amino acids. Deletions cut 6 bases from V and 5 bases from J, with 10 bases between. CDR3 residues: CASRRGTETQYF. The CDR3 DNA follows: TGTGCCAGCAGGCGTGGCACGGAGACCCAGTACTTC.

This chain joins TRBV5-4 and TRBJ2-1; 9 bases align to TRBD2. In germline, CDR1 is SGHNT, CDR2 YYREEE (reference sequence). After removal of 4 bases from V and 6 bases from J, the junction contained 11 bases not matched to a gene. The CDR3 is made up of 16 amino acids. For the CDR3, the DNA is TGTGCCAGCAGCCCAAAGGGCGGGAGGGTCGGCAATGAGCAGTTCTTC. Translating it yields CASSPKGGRVGNEQFF.

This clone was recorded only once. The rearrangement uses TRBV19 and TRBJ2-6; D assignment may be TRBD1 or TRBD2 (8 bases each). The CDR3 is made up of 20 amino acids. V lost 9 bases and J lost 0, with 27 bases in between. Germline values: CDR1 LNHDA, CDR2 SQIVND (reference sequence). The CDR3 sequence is CASSLDRGGGRSSGANVLTF. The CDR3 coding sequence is TGTGCCAGCTCCCTCGACAGGGGAGGCGGGAGGAGCTCTGGGGCCAACGTCCTGACTTTC.

CDR3 coding DNA: TGTGCCATCAGGGGACAGGGCCAAAAACTGTTTTTT. It encodes CAIRGQGQKLFF. The J gene is TRBJ1-4, the V gene TRBV10-3, with 9 bases fitting TRBD1. Unmatched junction bases numbered 2, after V lost 6 bases and J lost 9 bases. The CDR3 has 12 amino acids. CDR1 and CDR2 (germline): ENHRY, SYGVKD.

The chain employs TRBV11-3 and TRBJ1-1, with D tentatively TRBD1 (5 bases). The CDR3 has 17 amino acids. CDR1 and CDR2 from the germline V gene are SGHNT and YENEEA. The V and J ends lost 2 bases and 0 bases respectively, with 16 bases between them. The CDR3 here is CASSLRAGHYMNTEAFF. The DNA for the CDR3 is TGTGCCAGCAGCTTACGGGCAGGGCATTACATGAACACTGAAGCTTTCTTT.

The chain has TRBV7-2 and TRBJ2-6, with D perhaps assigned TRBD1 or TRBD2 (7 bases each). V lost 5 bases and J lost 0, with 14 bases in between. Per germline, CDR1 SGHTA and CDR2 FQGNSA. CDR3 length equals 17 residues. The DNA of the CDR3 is TGTGCCAGCAGCGGGGGGGGACAGCGCTCTGGGGCCAACGTCCTGACTTTC. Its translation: CASSGGGQRSGANVLTF.

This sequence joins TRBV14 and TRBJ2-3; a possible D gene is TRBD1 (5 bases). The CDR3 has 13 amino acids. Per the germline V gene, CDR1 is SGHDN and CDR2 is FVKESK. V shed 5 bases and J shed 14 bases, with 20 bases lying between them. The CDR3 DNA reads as TGTGCCAGCAGCGATAAGACCAGGGCGATGTCGTATTTT. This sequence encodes CASSDKTRAMSYF.

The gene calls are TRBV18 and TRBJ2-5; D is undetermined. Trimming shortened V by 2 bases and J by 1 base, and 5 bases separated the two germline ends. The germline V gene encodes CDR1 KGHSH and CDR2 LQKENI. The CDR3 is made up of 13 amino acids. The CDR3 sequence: CASSPNSQETQYF. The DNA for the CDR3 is TGTGCCAGCTCACCAAACAGCCAAGAGACCCAGTACTTC.

The chain's CDR3 is CATSRDIYPGTINSNQPQHF. The CDR3 region has the DNA TGTGCCACCAGCAGAGACATATACCCCGGGACAATAAATAGCAATCAGCCCCAGCATTTT. The rearrangement joins TRBV15 to TRBJ1-5, with D possibly being TRBD1 (6 bases). The V gene's germline CDR1 is LNHNV and CDR2 YYDKDF (reference sequence). This CDR3 region has 20 residues. V lost 0 bases to trimming and J lost 0 bases, with 21 bases between them.

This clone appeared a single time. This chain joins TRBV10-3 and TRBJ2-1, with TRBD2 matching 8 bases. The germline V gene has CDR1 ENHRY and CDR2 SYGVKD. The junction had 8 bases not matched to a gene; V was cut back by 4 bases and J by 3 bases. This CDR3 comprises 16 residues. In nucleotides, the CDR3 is TGTGCCATCAGTGGGGTGGCACGGGAGGGCTACAATGAGCAGTTCTTC. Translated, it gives CAISGVAREGYNEQFF.

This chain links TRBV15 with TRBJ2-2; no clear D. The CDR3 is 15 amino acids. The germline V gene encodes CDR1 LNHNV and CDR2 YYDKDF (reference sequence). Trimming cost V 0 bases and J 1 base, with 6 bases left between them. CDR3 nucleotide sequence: TGTGCCACCAGCAGAGAAGCAGTGAACACCGGGGAGCTGTTTTTT. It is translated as CATSREAVNTGELFF.

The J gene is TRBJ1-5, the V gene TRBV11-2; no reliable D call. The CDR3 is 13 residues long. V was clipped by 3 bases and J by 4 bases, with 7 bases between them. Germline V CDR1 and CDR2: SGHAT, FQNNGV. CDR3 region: CASSFDPNQPQHF. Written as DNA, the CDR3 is TGTGCCAGCAGCTTCGACCCTAATCAGCCCCAGCATTTT.